These 2 T cell receptor beta chains share one sample of origin, sequenced in a study of blood T cell repertoires in COVID-19. Here immunoSEQ multiplex PCR was the method, and the copy in TCRdb shows in-frame clones only, minus some. The sample yields about 150,000 clones, 85% to 90% seen once. Sample: peripheral blood. All receptors derive from a man in his sixties with COVID-19, enrolled during active disease.

V gene TRBV7-9 combines with J gene TRBJ2-2; D unclear. This CDR3 contains 15 residues. The V end lost 5 bases, the J end lost 0 bases, and 10 bases lay between the germline ends. CDR1 and CDR2 (germline): SEHNR, FQNEAQ (reference sequence). The CDR3 DNA follows: TGTGCCAGCAGCATTCATCCGGCGAACACCGGGGAGCTGTTTTTT. Translated: CASSIHPANTGELFF.

The chain links TRBV7-6 to TRBJ1-3; D remains ambiguous. Between the trimmed V and J ends, which lost 5 bases and 0 bases, there was a span of 5 bases. CDR3 size: 13 residues. Germline V gives CDR1 SGHVS, CDR2 FNYEAQ. CDR3 in DNA: TGTGCCAGCAGCCCAGACTCTGGAAACACCATATATTTT. Its protein product is CASSPDSGNTIYF.